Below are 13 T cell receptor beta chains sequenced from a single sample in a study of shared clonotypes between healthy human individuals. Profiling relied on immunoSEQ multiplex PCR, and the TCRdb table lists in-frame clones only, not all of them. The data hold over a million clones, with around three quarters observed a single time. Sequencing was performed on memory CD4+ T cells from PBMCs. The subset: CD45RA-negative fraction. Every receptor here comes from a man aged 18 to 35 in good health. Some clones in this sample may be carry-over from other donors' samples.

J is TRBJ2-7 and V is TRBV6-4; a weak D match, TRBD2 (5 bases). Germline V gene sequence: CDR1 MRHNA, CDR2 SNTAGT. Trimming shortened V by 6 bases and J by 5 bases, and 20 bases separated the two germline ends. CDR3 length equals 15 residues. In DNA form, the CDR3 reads TGTGCCAGCAGGGAGGACCCATCCGTCCCGAACGAGCAGTACTTC. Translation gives CASREDPSVPNEQYF.

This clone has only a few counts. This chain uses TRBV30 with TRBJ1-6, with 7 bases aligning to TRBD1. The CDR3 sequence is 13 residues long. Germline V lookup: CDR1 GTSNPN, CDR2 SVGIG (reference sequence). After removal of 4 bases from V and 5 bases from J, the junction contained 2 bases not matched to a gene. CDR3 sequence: CAWTGQNNSPLHF. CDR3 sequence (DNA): TGTGCCTGGACGGGACAGAATAATTCACCCCTCCACTTT.

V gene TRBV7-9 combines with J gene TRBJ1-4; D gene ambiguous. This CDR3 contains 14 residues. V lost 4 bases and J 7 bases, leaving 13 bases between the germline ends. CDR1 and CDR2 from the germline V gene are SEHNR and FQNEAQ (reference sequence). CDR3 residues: CASSSEMAGEKLFF. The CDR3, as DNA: TGTGCCAGCAGCTCAGAAATGGCGGGTGAAAAACTGTTTTTT.

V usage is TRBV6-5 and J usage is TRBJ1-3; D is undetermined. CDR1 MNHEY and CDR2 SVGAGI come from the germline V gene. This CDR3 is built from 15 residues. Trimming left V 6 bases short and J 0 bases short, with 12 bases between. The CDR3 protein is CASRPPVSSGNTIYF. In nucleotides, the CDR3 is TGTGCCAGCAGACCACCCGTTAGCTCTGGAAACACCATATATTTT.

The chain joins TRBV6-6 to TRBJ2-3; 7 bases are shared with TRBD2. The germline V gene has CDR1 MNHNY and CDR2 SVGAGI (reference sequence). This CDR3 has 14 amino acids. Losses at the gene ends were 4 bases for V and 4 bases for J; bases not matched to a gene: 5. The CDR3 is CASSLPGLADTQYF. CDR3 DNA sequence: TGTGCCAGCAGTTTGCCCGGACTAGCAGATACGCAGTATTTT.

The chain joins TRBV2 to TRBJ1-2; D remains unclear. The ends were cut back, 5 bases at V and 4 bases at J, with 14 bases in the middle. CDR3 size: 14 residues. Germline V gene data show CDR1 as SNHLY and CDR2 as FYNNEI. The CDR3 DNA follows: TGTGCCAGCAGTTCAGACGTGGAGATCTATGGCTACACCTTC. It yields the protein CASSSDVEIYGYTF.

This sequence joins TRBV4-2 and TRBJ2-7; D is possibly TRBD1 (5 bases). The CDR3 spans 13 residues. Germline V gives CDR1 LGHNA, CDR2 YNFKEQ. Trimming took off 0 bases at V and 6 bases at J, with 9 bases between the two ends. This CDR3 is CASSQDRTGEQYF. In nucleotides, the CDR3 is TGTGCCAGCAGCCAAGATCGAACAGGCGAGCAGTACTTC.

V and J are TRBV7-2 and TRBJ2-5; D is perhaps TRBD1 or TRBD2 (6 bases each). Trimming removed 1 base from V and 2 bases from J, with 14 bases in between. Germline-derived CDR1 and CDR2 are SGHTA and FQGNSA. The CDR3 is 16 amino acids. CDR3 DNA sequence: TGTGCCAGCAGCTTAGATTCGGGGGCATCACAAGAGACCCAGTACTTC. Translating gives CASSLDSGASQETQYF.

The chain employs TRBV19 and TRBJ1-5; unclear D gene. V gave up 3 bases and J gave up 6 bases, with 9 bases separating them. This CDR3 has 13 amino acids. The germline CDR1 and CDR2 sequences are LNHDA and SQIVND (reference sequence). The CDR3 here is CASSIGSGQPQHF. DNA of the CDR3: TGTGCCAGTAGTATCGGGAGCGGTCAGCCCCAGCATTTT.

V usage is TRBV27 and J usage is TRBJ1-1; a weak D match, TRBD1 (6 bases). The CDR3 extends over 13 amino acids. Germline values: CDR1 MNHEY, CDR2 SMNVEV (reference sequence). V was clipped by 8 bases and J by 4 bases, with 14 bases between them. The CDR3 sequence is CASARGRVTEAFF. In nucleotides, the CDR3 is TGTGCCAGCGCCAGGGGCAGGGTCACTGAAGCTTTCTTT.

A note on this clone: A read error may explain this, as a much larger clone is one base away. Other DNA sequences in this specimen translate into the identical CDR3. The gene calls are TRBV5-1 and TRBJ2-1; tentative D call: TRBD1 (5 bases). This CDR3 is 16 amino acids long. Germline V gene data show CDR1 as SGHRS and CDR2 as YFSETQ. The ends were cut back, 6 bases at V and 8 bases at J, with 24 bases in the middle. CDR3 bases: TGCGCCAGCACCGGCCTGGGAAGGGGATCCAAGCATGAGCAGTTCTTC. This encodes CASTGLGRGSKHEQFF.

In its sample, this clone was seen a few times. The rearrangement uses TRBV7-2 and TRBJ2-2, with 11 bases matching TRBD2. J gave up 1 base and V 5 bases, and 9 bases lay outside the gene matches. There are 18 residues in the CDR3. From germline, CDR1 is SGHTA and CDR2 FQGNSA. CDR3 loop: CASSALFSGRGNTGELFF. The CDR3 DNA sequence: TGTGCCAGCAGCGCCCTCTTTAGCGGGAGGGGGAACACCGGGGAGCTGTTTTTT.

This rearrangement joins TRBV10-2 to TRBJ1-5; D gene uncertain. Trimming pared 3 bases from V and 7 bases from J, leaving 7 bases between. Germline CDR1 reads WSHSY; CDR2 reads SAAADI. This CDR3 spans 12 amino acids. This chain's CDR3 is CASSEMRQPQHF. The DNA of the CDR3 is TGCGCCAGCAGTGAAATGAGGCAGCCCCAGCATTTT.